What follows are 24 T cell receptor beta chains derived from one specimen sequenced in a study of blood T cell repertoires in COVID-19. Some clones are missing from TCRdb's copy, which holds only in-frame ones; the method was immunoSEQ multiplex PCR. Among 100,000 to 150,000 clones listed, more than 65% were seen once. Sequenced input: peripheral blood. All receptors come from a human donor in a cohort sampled during active COVID-19.

This clone is a singleton in its sample. The chain uses TRBV27 and TRBJ1-1; the D gene is possibly TRBD1 (5 bases). Germline loops: CDR1 MNHEY, CDR2 SMNVEV (reference sequence). V lost 1 base, J lost 0 bases, and 9 bases lay in between. The CDR3 has 15 residues. CDR3 amino acids: CASSLWAGLNTEAFF. The CDR3 DNA is TGTGCCAGCAGTTTATGGGCAGGGTTGAACACTGAAGCTTTCTTT.

The CDR3 DNA follows: TGTGCCAGCAGCTTAGTGGGGGCGGGGGCCCCCTACAATGAGCAGTTCTTC. Translation: CASSLVGAGAPYNEQFF. The V call is TRBV11-2, the J call TRBJ2-1; TRBD2 might be the D (7 bases). CDR3 length equals 17 residues. Trimming took 1 base from V and 2 from J, leaving 15 bases between them. The germline gives CDR1 SGHAT, CDR2 FQNNGV.

This chain uses TRBV11-2 with TRBJ1-2, with TRBD1 matching 9 bases. CDR1 and CDR2 from the germline V gene are SGHAT and FQNNGV. Losses at the gene ends were 3 bases for V and 7 bases for J; bases not matched to a gene: 12. CDR3 length: 16 residues. The CDR3 coding sequence is TGTGCCAGCAGCTTCACAGTAACCGGGACAGGGACTGGCTACACCTTC. Its protein is CASSFTVTGTGTGYTF.

The CDR3: CASSLYRGGSPLHF. As DNA, the CDR3 is TGTGCCAGCAGCCTCTACAGGGGGGGGTCACCCCTCCACTTT. The chain combines TRBV11-2 with TRBJ1-6; 8 bases match TRBD1. Losses at the gene ends were 5 bases for V and 10 bases for J; bases not matched to a gene: 7. The CDR3 runs to 14 residues. Germline V gene sequence: CDR1 SGHAT, CDR2 FQNNGV.

The chain joins TRBV10-3 to TRBJ2-3, with 8 nucleotides matching TRBD2. CDR1 ENHRY and CDR2 SYGVKD come from the germline V gene. After removal of 8 bases from V and 0 bases from J, the junction contained 4 bases not matched to a gene. The CDR3 runs 14 residues. Here the CDR3 DNA reads TGTGCCATCGGTCGGGGGGGTAGCACAGATACGCAGTATTTT. Translated, it gives CAIGRGGSTDTQYF.

This clone has more than one count but fewer than ten. The rearrangement joins TRBV7-3 to TRBJ1-3; unclear D gene. V was shortened by 4 bases and J by 1 base, with 5 bases between the two germline ends. From germline, CDR1 is SGHTA and CDR2 FQGTGA. CDR3 length: 13 amino acids. The CDR3 DNA reads as TGTGCCAGCAGCTCAAATTCTGGAAACACCATATATTTT. Translated: CASSSNSGNTIYF.

This clone was counted a few times. This rearrangement joins TRBV5-7 to TRBJ2-2, with 9 bases lining up with TRBD1. TRBV5-7 is an ORF, with its function uncertain. The CDR3 totals 17 residues. Losses at the gene ends were 4 bases for V and 7 bases for J; bases not matched to a gene: 14. CDR3 coding DNA: TGTGCCAGCAGCGCGGTACCGGGACAGGGTATTGGCGGGGAGCTGTTTTTT. Amino acid sequence: CASSAVPGQGIGGELFF.

V is TRBV28 and J is TRBJ2-7, with 8 bases lining up with TRBD2. Per germline, CDR1 MDHEN and CDR2 SYDVKM. The CDR3 contains 15 residues. V lost 5 bases, J lost 3 bases, and 9 bases stayed unmatched. The CDR3 sequence is CASSKGEGTSYEQYF. CDR3 coding DNA: TGTGCCAGCAGTAAAGGAGAGGGGACTAGCTACGAGCAGTACTTC.

This chain joins TRBV11-2 and TRBJ2-1, with 8 nucleotides matching TRBD2. The CDR3 sequence is 15 residues long. Germline loops: CDR1 SGHAT, CDR2 FQNNGV. Trimming took 4 bases from V and 6 from J; bases not matched to a gene: 8. CDR3 region: CASSSSGREGNEQFF. The CDR3 DNA sequence: TGTGCCAGCAGCTCGAGCGGGAGAGAGGGCAATGAGCAGTTCTTC. Drawing the rest from reference TRBV11-2 and TRBJ2-1, the complete variable domain is EAGVAQSPRYKIIEKRQSVAFWCNPISGHATLYWYQQILGQGPKLLIQFQNNGVVDDSQLPKDRFSAERLKGVDSTLKIQPAKLEDSAVYLCASSSSGREGNEQFFGPGTRLTVL.

The V call is TRBV15, the J call TRBJ2-1; possibly TRBD2 for D (6 bases). Germline V gives CDR1 LNHNV, CDR2 YYDKDF (reference sequence). The CDR3 is made up of 15 amino acids. Trimming pared 0 bases from V and 5 bases from J, leaving 11 bases between. CDR3 loop: CATSRDPQRDNEQFF. The CDR3 nucleotides read TGTGCCACCAGCAGAGATCCCCAGCGGGACAATGAGCAGTTCTTC. Together with reference TRBV15 and TRBJ2-1, the CDR3 gives the full variable domain: DAMVIQNPRYQVTQFGKPVTLSCSQTLNHNVMYWYQQKSSQAPKLLFHYYDKDFNNEADTPDNFQSRRPNTSFCFLDIRSPGLGDTAMYLCATSRDPQRDNEQFFGPGTRLTVL.

The chain uses TRBV18 and TRBJ2-3; TRBD1 is a possible D gene (6 bases). Per germline, CDR1 KGHSH and CDR2 LQKENI. The CDR3 runs to 13 residues. V gave up 2 bases and J gave up 8 bases, with 11 bases separating them. CDR3 protein: CASSPSTGVTQYF. Written as DNA, the CDR3 is TGTGCCAGCTCACCATCGACAGGAGTTACGCAGTATTTT.

The V call is TRBV24-1, the J call TRBJ2-3; 8 bases fit TRBD1. CDR1 KGHDR and CDR2 SFDVKD come from the germline V gene. The CDR3 loop spans 16 amino acids. V gave up 1 base and J gave up 5 bases; unmatched junction bases: 7. As DNA, the CDR3 is TGTGCCACCAGTGATTTAGGCAGGGGGCTGGAAGATACGCAGTATTTT. It translates to CATSDLGRGLEDTQYF.

The V and J genes are TRBV19 and TRBJ2-7, with no clear D. V dropped 6 bases and J dropped 9 bases, with 18 bases sitting between them. The CDR3 extends over 13 amino acids. Germline lookup yields CDR1 LNHDA and CDR2 SQIVND (reference sequence). CDR3 sequence: CASRIDTNSGQYF. Here the CDR3 DNA reads TGTGCCAGTAGGATCGACACCAATTCCGGGCAGTACTTC.

This clone was picked up one time. In DNA, the CDR3 is TGCAGTGCTAGTCCGGGAAACACTGAAGCTTTCTTT. Its translation: CSASPGNTEAFF. This chain links TRBV20-1 with TRBJ1-1; D is unresolved. The V and J ends lost 3 bases and 2 bases respectively, with 7 bases between them. The CDR3 extends over 12 amino acids. CDR1 and CDR2 (germline): DFQATT, SNEGSKA (reference sequence).

About this clone: Mismatch with germline at one junction end may stem from a read error. V usage is TRBV28 and J usage is TRBJ2-1, with TRBD2 identical over 7 bases. Germline lookup yields CDR1 MDHEN and CDR2 SYDVKM. This CDR3 is built from 14 residues. CDR3 nucleotides: TGTGCCAGCAGTTTAGTTCTTTCTAGGGCAGGGAGGGTCTTC. Translation: CASSLVLSRAGRVF.

The rearrangement links TRBV27 to TRBJ1-4; 10 bases map to TRBD1. The CDR3 runs to 17 residues. Germline CDR1 and CDR2: MNHEY and SMNVEV (reference sequence). The junction had 12 bases not matched to a gene; V was cut back by 3 bases and J by 8 bases. Written as DNA, the CDR3 is TGTGCCAGCAGTTTCGGGCGACAGGGGGCAGTGAGGGAAAAACTGTTTTTT. Translating gives CASSFGRQGAVREKLFF. The full variable domain, completed using reference TRBV27 and TRBJ1-4, is EAQVTQNPRYLITVTGKKLTVTCSQNMNHEYMSWYRQDPGLGLRQIYYSMNVEVTDKGDVPEGYKVSRKEKRNFPLILESPSPNQTSLYFCASSFGRQGAVREKLFFGSGTQLSVL.

The chain employs TRBV5-1 and TRBJ2-3; TRBD1 matches at 7 bases. The V gene end was trimmed by 4 bases and the J gene end by 0 bases; junction bases not matched to a gene: 5. The germline V gene encodes CDR1 SGHRS and CDR2 YFSETQ. The CDR3 consists of 15 residues. This CDR3 is CASSRTGESTDTQYF. The CDR3 DNA reads TGCGCCAGCAGCAGAACAGGGGAGAGCACAGATACGCAGTATTTT.

V is TRBV6-2 or TRBV6-3 and J is TRBJ2-7; D possibly corresponds to TRBD1 (6 bases). Per the germline V gene, CDR1 is MNHEY and CDR2 is SVGEGT. This CDR3 has 13 amino acids. The V end lost 1 base, the J end lost 2 bases, and 6 bases lay between the germline ends. This CDR3 reads CASSYWTAYEQYF. CDR3 DNA sequence: TGTGCCAGCAGTTACTGGACAGCCTACGAGCAGTACTTC.

The V and J genes are TRBV28 and TRBJ2-7; 14 positions agree with TRBD2. Trimming at V came to 5 bases and at J to 6 bases, leaving 9 bases not matched to a gene. Germline lookup yields CDR1 MDHEN and CDR2 SYDVKM. The CDR3 sequence is 16 residues long. CDR3 DNA sequence: TGTGCCAGCAGTAGCGGGACTAGCGGGAGACCGGGCGAGCAGTACTTC. It encodes CASSSGTSGRPGEQYF.

V is TRBV7-9 and J is TRBJ2-1, with 7 bases lining up with TRBD2. V lost 4 bases and J lost 6; bases outside the gene matches: 12. Germline V lookup: CDR1 SEHNR, CDR2 FQNEAQ (reference sequence). The CDR3 loop spans 16 amino acids. CDR3 sequence (DNA): TGTGCCAGCAGCTCTCCAGGGTTGGGAGGGATCAATGAGCAGTTCTTC. It yields the protein CASSSPGLGGINEQFF.

V is TRBV5-1 and J is TRBJ1-6; a weak D match, TRBD1 (5 bases). Germline lookup yields CDR1 SGHRS and CDR2 YFSETQ. Trimming stripped 4 bases from V and 9 bases from J, with 23 bases between. The CDR3 has 17 residues. The CDR3 DNA reads as TGCGCCAGCAGCCCTTCTACAGGATCCCAGGCAGGTTCACCCCTCCACTTT. Protein: CASSPSTGSQAGSPLHF.

The rearrangement uses TRBV6-5 and TRBJ1-3; D is ambiguous. V lost 6 bases to trimming and J lost 8 bases, with 8 bases between them. CDR3 length: 11 residues. CDR1 and CDR2 (germline): MNHEY, SVGAGI. The CDR3 sequence is CASSLEDTIYF. CDR3 in DNA: TGTGCCAGCAGCCTGGAGGACACCATATATTTT.

This clone was counted a single time. The chain combines TRBV6-5 with TRBJ1-4; D gene unclear. In germline, CDR1 is MNHEY, CDR2 SVGAGI. The CDR3 spans 15 residues. V was shortened by 4 bases and J by 10 bases, with 19 bases between the two germline ends. The CDR3 nucleotides read TGTGCCAGCAGTTCCCAAGCGGGCGCCCGTGGAAAACTGTTTTTT. This codes for CASSSQAGARGKLFF.

J is TRBJ1-3 and V is TRBV4-1; possibly TRBD1 for D (5 bases). CDR1 MGHRA and CDR2 YSYEKL come from the germline V gene. CDR3 length: 14 residues. The V and J ends lost 4 bases and 2 bases respectively, with 9 bases between them. The CDR3 region is CASSLTGAGNTIYF. The CDR3 nucleotides read TGCGCCAGCAGCCTAACGGGGGCTGGAAACACCATATATTTT.